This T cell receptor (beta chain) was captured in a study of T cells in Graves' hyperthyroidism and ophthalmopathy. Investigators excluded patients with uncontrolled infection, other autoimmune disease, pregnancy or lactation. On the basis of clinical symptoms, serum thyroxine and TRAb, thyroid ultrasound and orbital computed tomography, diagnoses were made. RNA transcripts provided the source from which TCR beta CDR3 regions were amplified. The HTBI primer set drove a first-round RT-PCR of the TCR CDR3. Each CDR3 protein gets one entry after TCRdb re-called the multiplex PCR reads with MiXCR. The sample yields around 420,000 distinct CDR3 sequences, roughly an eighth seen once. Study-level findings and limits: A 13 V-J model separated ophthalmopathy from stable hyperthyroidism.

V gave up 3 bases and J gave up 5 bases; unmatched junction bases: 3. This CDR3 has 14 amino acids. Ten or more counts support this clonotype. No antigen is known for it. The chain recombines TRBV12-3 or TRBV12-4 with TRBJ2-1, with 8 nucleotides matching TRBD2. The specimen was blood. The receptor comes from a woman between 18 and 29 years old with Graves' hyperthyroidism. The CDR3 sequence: CASSLLGRDNEQFF. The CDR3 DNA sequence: TGTGCCAGCAGTTTGCTCGGGAGGGACAATGAGCAGTTCTTC.